This is a list of T cell receptor beta chains from one sample in a study of OX40 agonist ivuxolimab in advanced cancers. Assay: immunoSEQ multiplex PCR; the TCRdb copy retains only in-frame clones and omits some. The repertoire consists of tens of thousands of clones, with 86% occurring once and the leading ten covering under 3%. This specimen consisted of CD4+ or CD8+ T cells sorted from blood, obtained in a trial of the OX40 agonist ivuxolimab. These receptors came from an adult with an advanced solid tumor such as melanoma, head and neck, liver or kidney cancer. The CDR3 runs from the conserved cysteine through the conserved F or W. Each record gives: CDR3 length, V gene, clone size, D gene, J gene, CDR3 DNA, CDR3 protein. D genes are given only for firm matches. The size field is filled for only some rows; it gives once, few, many or a size class.

17	TRBV19	once	TRBD1	TRBJ1-5	TGTGCCAGTAGTATTATTGGTTGGACAGGGGGCGGTCAGCCCCAGCATTTT	CASSIIGWTGGGQPQHF
14	TRBV7-9	few	.	TRBJ2-7	TGTGCCAGCAGCCTTTCGGGGTTAACCTACGAGCAGTACTTC	CASSLSGLTYEQYF
15	TRBV6-5	.	TRBD1	TRBJ2-5	TGTGCCAGCAGTCGGTCGACAGGGGGCGAAGAGACCCAGTACTTC	CASSRSTGGEETQYF
12	TRBV11-2	.	.	TRBJ2-5	TGTGCCAGCAGCCGAGTTGGAGAGACCCAGTACTTC	CASSRVGETQYF
18	TRBV4-1	.	.	TRBJ2-7	TGCGCCAGCAGCTCCCGGTTCCCATCAGGGAGCTCCATCTACGAGCAGTACTTC	CASSSRFPSGSSIYEQYF
14	TRBV2	few	TRBD1	TRBJ1-2	TGTGCCAGCAGCCGGACAGGGAGGGATGATGGCTACACCTTC	CASSRTGRDDGYTF
14	TRBV25-1	.	.	TRBJ2-5	TGTGCCAGCAGTGATTCTTCAGGGTTGGAGACCCAGTACTTC	CASSDSSGLETQYF
11	TRBV20-1	.	.	TRBJ1-4	TGCAGTGCGATAGGGGATGAAAAACTGTTTTTT	CSAIGDEKLFF
13	TRBV7-3	.	.	TRBJ2-3	TGTGCCAGCAGCTCCTCAACCACAGATACGCAGTATTTT	CASSSSTTDTQYF
14	TRBV2	.	.	TRBJ2-7	TGTGCCAGCATTACAGGGTTAGACTCCTACGAGCAGTACTTC	CASITGLDSYEQYF
13	TRBV28	.	.	TRBJ1-2	TGTGCCAGCAGTTTACCCCAGAGATCAGGCTACACCTTC	CASSLPQRSGYTF
15	TRBV2	.	.	TRBJ1-1	TGTGCCAGCAGTGAAGGTAGGATCATGAACACTGAAGCTTTCTTT	CASSEGRIMNTEAFF
14	TRBV7-2	once	TRBD1	TRBJ1-1	TGTGCCAGCAGCTTAGACAGGGGGCTTGCGGGAGCTTTCTTT	CASSLDRGLAGAFF
14	TRBV29-1	.	TRBD1	TRBJ1-2	TGCAGCGTCGCCACAGGGGGCGCGAACTATGGCTACACCTTC	CSVATGGANYGYTF
13	TRBV7-2	.	.	TRBJ2-7	TGTGCCAGCAGCTTGGACGCCAGAGGCGAGCAGTACTTC	CASSLDARGEQYF
16	TRBV18	few	TRBD1	TRBJ1-1	TGTGCCAGCTCACCACTCCGAGCTGACAGGGGCCCTGAAGCTTTCTTT	CASSPLRADRGPEAFF
14	TRBV5-6	.	TRBD1	TRBJ1-4	TGTGCCAGCAGCTCGACAGGGGGCTTTGAAAAACTGTTTTTT	CASSSTGGFEKLFF